The TCR beta chain under discussion was sequenced for a study of shared clonotypes between healthy human individuals. Across the whole study: Sampling drew on donors who were a couple of women and a few men aged 18 to 49. Every donor yielded three CD4 naive, three CD4 memory, two CD8 naive and one CD8 memory plate. Study-level findings and limits: When naive CD4 clonotypes were compared across a handful of donors, about 5% were shared. Donors were few, which limited the genetic and exposure-history diversity represented.

Method: immunoSEQ multiplex PCR; TCRdb's copy keeps in-frame clones and lacks some. This table holds 2,500,000 or so clones, around 94% found once. The table lists this clone with a count of one. Its matching antigen is unknown. Trimming shortened V by 3 bases and J by 11 bases, and 11 bases separated the two germline ends. Looked up from germline, CDR1 is SEHNR and CDR2 is FQNEAQ (reference sequence). The CDR3 covers 12 residues. The chain couples TRBV7-9 to TRBJ2-1; D is undetermined. The sample was naive CD4+ T cells sorted from blood. Noted subset: CD45RA+ positively selected. The origin of this receptor is a man in his late teens or twenties in good health. CDR3 sequence (DNA): TGTGCCAGCAGCTTTCCTGCCACGCAGCAGTTCTTC. As protein: CASSFPATQQFF.